This T cell receptor beta chain stems from a study of cytomegalovirus exposure and HLA in healthy donors. Concerning this clone itself: Antigen unknown.

PCR was performed using 60 Vbeta and 13 Jbeta primers. Sequencing was performed with immunoSEQ multiplex PCR; in TCRdb, only in-frame clones are kept and a portion is missing. The sample yields approximately 110,000 clones, about four fifths seen once. Trimming left V 0 bases short and J 4 bases short, with 6 bases between. CDR3 length: 13 residues. Germline lookup yields CDR1 LGHNT and CDR2 FRNRAP. Findings and limits, study-wide: In a later analysis, TCR beta V- and J-gene trimming showed a link to a missense DCLRE1C variant. The authors enumerated 150 to 200 TCR beta chains as linked to cytomegalovirus.

Nominally healthy donors provided the samples, though records likely missed some immune exposures. J is TRBJ1-1 and V is TRBV12-5; a weak D match, TRBD1 (6 bases). Sample: PBMCs. The source of this sequence is a woman aged 55-70 years in good health and CMV-seropositive. The CDR3 sequence: CASGLVQGTEAFF. The CDR3 DNA reads TGTGCTAGTGGTTTGGTACAGGGCACTGAAGCTTTCTTT.